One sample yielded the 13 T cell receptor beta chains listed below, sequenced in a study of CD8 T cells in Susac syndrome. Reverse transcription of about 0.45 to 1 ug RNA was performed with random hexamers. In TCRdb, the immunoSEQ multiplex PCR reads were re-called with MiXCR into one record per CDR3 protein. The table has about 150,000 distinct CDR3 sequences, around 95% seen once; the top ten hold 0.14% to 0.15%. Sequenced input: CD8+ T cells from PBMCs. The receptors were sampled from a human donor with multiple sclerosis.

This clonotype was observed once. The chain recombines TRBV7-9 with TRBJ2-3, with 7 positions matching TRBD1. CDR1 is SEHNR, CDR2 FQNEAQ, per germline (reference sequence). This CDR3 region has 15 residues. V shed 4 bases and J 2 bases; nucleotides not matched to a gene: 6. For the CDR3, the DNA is TGTGCCAGCAGCTCCGGGACAGCCGACACAGATACGCAGTATTTT. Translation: CASSSGTADTDTQYF.

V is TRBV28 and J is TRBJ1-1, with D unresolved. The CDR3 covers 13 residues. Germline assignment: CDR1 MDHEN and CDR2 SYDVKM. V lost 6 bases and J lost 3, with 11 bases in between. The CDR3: CASRKKRYTEAFF. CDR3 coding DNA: TGTGCCAGCAGGAAGAAGAGATACACTGAAGCTTTCTTT.

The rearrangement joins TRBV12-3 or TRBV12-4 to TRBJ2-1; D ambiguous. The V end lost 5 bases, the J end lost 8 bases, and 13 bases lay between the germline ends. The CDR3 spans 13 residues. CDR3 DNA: TGTGCCAGCAGTCCTTCAGGTTTGGATGAGCAGTTCTTC. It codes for CASSPSGLDEQFF.

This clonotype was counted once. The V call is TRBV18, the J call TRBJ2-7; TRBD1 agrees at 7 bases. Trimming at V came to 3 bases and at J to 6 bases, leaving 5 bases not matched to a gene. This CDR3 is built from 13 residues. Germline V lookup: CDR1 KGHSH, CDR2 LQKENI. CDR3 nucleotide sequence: TGTGCCAGCTCACCGGGACAGCGGTTCGAGCAGTACGTC. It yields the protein CASSPGQRFEQYV.

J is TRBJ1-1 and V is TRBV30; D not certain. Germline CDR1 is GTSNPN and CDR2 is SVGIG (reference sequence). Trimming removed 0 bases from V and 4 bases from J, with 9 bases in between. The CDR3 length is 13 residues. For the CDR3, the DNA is TGTGCCTGGAGTGTTGACGGATTCACTGAAGCTTTCTTT. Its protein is CAWSVDGFTEAFF.

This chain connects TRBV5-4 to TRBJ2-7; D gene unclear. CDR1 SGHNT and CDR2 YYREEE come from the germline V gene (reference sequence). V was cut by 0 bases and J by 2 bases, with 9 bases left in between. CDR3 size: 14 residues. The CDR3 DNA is TGTGCCAGCAGCTTGGATGCGTTCCCCTACGAGCAGTACGTC. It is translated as CASSLDAFPYEQYV.

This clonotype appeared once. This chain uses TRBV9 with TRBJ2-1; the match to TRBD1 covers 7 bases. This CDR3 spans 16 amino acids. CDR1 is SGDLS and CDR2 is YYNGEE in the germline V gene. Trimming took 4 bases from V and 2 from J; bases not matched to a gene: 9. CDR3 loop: CASSPGATGTYNEQFF. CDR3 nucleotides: TGTGCCAGCAGCCCCGGCGCGACAGGGACCTACAATGAGCAGTTCTTC. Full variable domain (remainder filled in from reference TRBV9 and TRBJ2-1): DSGVTQTPKHLITATGQRVTLRCSPRSGDLSVYWYQQSLDQGLQFLIQYYNGEERAKGNILERFSAQQFPDLHSELNLSSLELGDSALYFCASSPGATGTYNEQFFGPGTRLTVL.

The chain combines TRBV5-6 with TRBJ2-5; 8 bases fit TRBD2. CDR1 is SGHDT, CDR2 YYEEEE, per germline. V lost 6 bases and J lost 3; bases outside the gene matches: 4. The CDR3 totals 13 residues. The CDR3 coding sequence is TGTGCCAGCAACAGAGCGGGGGAAGAGACCCAGTACTTC. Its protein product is CASNRAGEETQYF.

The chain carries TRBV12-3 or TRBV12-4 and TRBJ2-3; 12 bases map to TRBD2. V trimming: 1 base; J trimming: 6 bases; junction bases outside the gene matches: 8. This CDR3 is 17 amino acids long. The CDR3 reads CASSLGSSGGAFDTQYF. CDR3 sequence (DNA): TGTGCCAGCAGTTTAGGATCTAGCGGGGGGGCCTTCGATACGCAGTATTTT.

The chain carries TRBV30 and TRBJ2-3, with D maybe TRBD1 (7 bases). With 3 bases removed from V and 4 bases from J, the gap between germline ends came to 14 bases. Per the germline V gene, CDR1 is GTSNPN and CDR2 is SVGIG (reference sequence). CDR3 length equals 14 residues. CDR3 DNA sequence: TGTGCCTGGAGGGGTCAGGGGGAGGCAGATACGCAGTATTTT. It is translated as CAWRGQGEADTQYF.

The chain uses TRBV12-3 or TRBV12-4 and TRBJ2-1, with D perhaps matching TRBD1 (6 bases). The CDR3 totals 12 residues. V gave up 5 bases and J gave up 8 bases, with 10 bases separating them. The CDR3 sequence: CASSQQGHEQFF. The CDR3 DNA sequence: TGTGCCAGCAGTCAACAGGGCCATGAGCAGTTCTTC.

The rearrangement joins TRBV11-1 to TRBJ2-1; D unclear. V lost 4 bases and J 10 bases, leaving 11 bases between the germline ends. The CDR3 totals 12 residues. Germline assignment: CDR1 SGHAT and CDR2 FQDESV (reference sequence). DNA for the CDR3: TGTGCCAGCAGCTCCCAGACCGAGGAGCAGTTCTTC. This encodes CASSSQTEEQFF.

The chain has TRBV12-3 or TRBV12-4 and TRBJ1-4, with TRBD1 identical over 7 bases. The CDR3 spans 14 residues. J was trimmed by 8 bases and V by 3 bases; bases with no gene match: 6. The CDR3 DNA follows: TGTGCCAGCAGTTTTGACAGGGCGAGGGAAAAACTGTTTTTT. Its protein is CASSFDRAREKLFF.